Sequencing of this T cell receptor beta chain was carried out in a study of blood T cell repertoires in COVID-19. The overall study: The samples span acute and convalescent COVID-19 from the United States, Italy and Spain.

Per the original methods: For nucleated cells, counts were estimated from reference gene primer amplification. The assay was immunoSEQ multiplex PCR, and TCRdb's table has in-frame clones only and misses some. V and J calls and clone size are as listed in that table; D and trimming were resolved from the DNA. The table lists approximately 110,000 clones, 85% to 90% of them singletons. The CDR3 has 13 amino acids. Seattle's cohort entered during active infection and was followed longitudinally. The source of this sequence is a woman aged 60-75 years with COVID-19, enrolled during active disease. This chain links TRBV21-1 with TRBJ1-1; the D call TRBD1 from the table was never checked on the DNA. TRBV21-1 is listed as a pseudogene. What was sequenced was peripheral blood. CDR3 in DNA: TGTGCCAGCAGCAAAGTTAGGGGCATTGAAGCTTTCTTT. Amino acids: CASSKVRGIEAFF.